This T cell receptor beta chain appears in the sequencing data of a study of PD-L1 blockade in urothelial cancer (dated by TCRdb to between 2016 and 2019). For the wider study: All patients started therapy in the mid-2010s and received atezolizumab 1,200 mg intravenously every 3 weeks. About 90% of the roughly 30 patients were identified as males with urothelial cancer of bladder origin, and a prior smoking history was reported by 18 of 29 patients. An ECOG performance status of 0 or 1 was recorded for the patients, and 0 to 3 prior chemotherapy regimens had been received by the patients. Blood samples were analyzed at 3 weeks after treatment start (second dose) and at 6 weeks after treatment start. Blood samples gave median yields of approximately 130,000 T cells and 82,636 unique TCRs, along with a median clonality of 0.080. The study was an exploratory multi-omic analysis of somatic, immune and clinical correlates of response to PD-L1 blockade with atezolizumab in urothelial cancer. TCR sequencing covered pretreatment tumor samples and matched, serially collected peripheral blood taken before and after atezolizumab treatment. Durable clinical benefit was defined as a progression-free survival longer than 6 months, and TCR features were additionally tested against progression-free survival and overall survival. Whole exome sequencing and RNA sequencing of pretreatment tumors were performed alongside TCR sequencing in the same patients. Durable clinical benefit was achieved by nine patients and was not achieved by 20 patients. Around 30 patients had pretreatment blood TCR-seq, around 25 had at least one posttreatment blood collection, and around 25 had tumor TCR-seq.

In the paper's terms, the time point label means: pretreatment peripheral blood. The cohort included roughly 29 patients with locally advanced or metastatic urothelial carcinoma who were treated at Memorial Sloan Kettering on a trial protocol. Peripheral blood mononuclear cells were collected pretreatment and during treatment, at between 1 and 8 total time points per patient. The Qiagen DNeasy Blood extraction kit was used to purify genomic DNA from total PBMCs and from tumor samples. PBMCs were collected pretreatment and during treatment and were isolated and stored as previously described. At the junction V is shortened by 3 bases and J by 5 bases; bases outside the gene matches: 4. The germline V gene (reference sequence) provides CDR1 GTSNPN and CDR2 SVGIG. The CDR3 holds 13 amino acids from the cysteine to the phenylalanine. Only the CDR3 part of the read is kept: 39 bases, read in frame from the first base.

The paper as a whole reports these results and caveats: Because the sample size was small (n of about 31) and many of the analyses were exploratory, the results are meant to be hypothesis-generating. At 3 weeks after the start of treatment, tumor-associated TCR clones in peripheral blood had expanded more in patients with durable benefit (n of about 20, p = 0.022). A pretreatment peripheral blood TCR clonality below the median was linked to improved progression-free and overall survival.

In regard to this clone: The antigen it binds to is not known. No qualities accompany the bases; no much larger clone lies one base away.

Synthetic TCR analog templates were spiked into each PCR to estimate absolute template abundance from read counts. The immunoSEQ assay used bias-controlled V and J gene primers to amplify TCRbeta CDR3 regions from genomic DNA. Sequencing of rearranged TCRbeta segments was done at approximately 20X coverage. In the paper's pipeline: Clustering was used to correct sequencing errors, and CDR3s were annotated against IMGT to assign V, D and J genes. Out-of-frame and stop-codon sequences were excluded, and only productive TCRbeta rearrangements were used in downstream analyses. To compute clonality, Shannon entropy was normalized by the log of the number of unique productive sequences and then subtracted from one. Fisher's exact test with Benjamini-Hochberg correction, at a threshold of adjusted p below 0.01, was used to find clones that differed between time points or between blood and tumor. TCRdb obtained this table from immuneACCESS and retained in-frame rearrangements with V and J assigned. These tables miss some clones; where compared with another copy, unresolved V genes account for less than half of the shortfall, and the remainder is unexplained. The V and J calls and clone size were taken over from that table, and D and trimming were inferred from the DNA. The sample records around 92,000 clones, more than 70% of which are singletons. The ten largest account for 0.85% to 1% of the sample.

This sequence originates from a woman of 80 years or more with urothelial cancer. The material sequenced was PBMCs, taken around atezolizumab (anti-PD-L1) treatment. The chain was built from TRBV30 and TRBJ1-5; 7 of the junction bases match TRBD1. CDR3 protein: CAWSPTGDQPQHF. The base sequence is TGTGCCTGGAGCCCCACAGGGGATCAGCCCCAGCATTTT.